This T cell receptor (beta chain) comes out of a study of T cell responses to AZD1222 COVID-19 vaccine. Study results and caveats: There were vaccine-associated CD4 TCRs across spike, dominant at 160-218 and 743-854. Only a handful of AZD1222 recipients, roughly 6 in all, had baseline seropositivity.

Trimming cost V 3 bases and J 4 bases, with 13 bases left between them. The CDR3 has 15 residues. CDR1 LGHDT and CDR2 YNNKEL come from the germline V gene (reference sequence). Note on this clone: No antigen is known for it.

Measured with immunoSEQ multiplex PCR; TCRdb has only the in-frame clones, and not every one. The data show approximately 180,000 clones, with approximately 90% seen just once and 2.5% to 3% held by the top ten. This material consisted of peripheral blood, taken on day 0 of AZD1222 vaccination. The chain uses TRBV3-1 (or the pseudogene TRBV3-2) and TRBJ1-3; TRBD1 is a possible D gene (6 bases). This TCR derives from an adult in good health. The CDR3 nucleotides read TGTGCCAGCAGCCATCGTCAGGGGAAGGGAAACACCATATATTTT. This sequence encodes CASSHRQGKGNTIYF.